Sequencing of this T cell receptor (beta chain) was carried out in a study of CD8 T cells in Susac syndrome. About 0.5 to 1 ug RNA was reverse transcribed with random hexamers. Amplification of TCR beta CDR3 used immunoSEQ multiplex PCR across 54 Vbeta and 13 Jbeta. Via MiXCR, TCRdb re-called the immunoSEQ multiplex PCR reads, giving one row per CDR3 protein. The table has 200,000 or so distinct CDR3 sequences, 90% to 95% seen once. The V and J ends lost 4 bases and 5 bases respectively, with 17 bases between them. There are 15 residues in the CDR3. Germline V gene sequence: CDR1 MGHDK, CDR2 SYGVNS. Sequencing of TCR beta was performed on blood CD8+ T cells and on blood CD4+ T cells. Relapsing-remitting disease, either stable or active, was present in the treatment-naive patients who were the multiple sclerosis controls. TEMRA cells were FACS-enriched, while CD8+ and CD4+ T cells were negatively isolated.

The sequenced sample was CD4+ T cells from PBMCs. The clonotype comes from a human donor with multiple sclerosis. This chain joins TRBV25-1 and TRBJ1-2, with D tentatively TRBD1 (5 bases). The DNA for the CDR3 is TGTGCCAGCAGTGTCGTAGGGACGGGAATATATGGCTACACCTTC. Its protein is CASSVVGTGIYGYTF.